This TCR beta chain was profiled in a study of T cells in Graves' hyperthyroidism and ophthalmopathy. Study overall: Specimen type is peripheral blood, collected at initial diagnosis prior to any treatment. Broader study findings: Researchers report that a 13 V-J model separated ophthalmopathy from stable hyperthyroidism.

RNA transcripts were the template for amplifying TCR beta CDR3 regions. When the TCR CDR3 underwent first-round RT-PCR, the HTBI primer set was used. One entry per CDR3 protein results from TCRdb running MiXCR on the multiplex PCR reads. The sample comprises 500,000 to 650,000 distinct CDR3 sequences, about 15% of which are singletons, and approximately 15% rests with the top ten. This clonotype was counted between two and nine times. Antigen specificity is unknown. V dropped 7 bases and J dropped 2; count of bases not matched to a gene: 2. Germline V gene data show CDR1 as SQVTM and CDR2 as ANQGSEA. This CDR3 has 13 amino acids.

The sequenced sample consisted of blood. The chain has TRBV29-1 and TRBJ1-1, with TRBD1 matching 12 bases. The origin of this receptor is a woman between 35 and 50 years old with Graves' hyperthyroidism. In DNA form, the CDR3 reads TGCAGCGGTGGGACAGGGGGCAACACTGAAGCTTTCTTT. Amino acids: CSGGTGGNTEAFF.